Reported below is one T cell receptor (beta chain). Its antigen is currently unknown. This CDR3 is 15 amino acids long. The germline V gene encodes CDR1 SGHRS and CDR2 YFSETQ. Trimming pared 1 base from V and 3 bases from J, leaving 12 bases between. In TCRdb, the RT-PCR reads were re-called with MiXCR into one record per CDR3 protein. Among about 570,000 distinct CDR3 sequences listed, over 9% were seen once. The sample originates from a study of response to subunit inactivated influenza vaccine. The study's findings and limits: After each seasonal influenza vaccination, few new T cells are recruited, the authors suggested.

These records were also assigned to another study, of T cells expressing NK-cell markers. Per that study: The cDNA for TCR beta came from 5'RACE template switching with UMIs. Eight donors were sequenced, of whom seven were HCMV-seropositive, while the remaining one was HCMV-seronegative. Among four donors, these clonotypes also ranked first in the CD3+CD56-NKG2C+ fraction. HCMV specificity was not established for the expanded NKG2C+ T cell clones.

The sequence derives from a man aged 50 or older who received an inactivated influenza vaccine. This rearrangement joins TRBV5-1 to TRBJ2-3; perhaps TRBD2 as D (5 bases). Sequences were derived from PBMCs from blood, sampled on the day of vaccination. This chain's CDR3 is CASSLIRRGTDTQYF. The CDR3 DNA is TGCGCCAGCAGCTTGATCCGGAGAGGGACAGATACGCAGTATTTT.